This record concerns one T cell receptor beta chain sequence. The study drew participants aged about 18 to 90 years from 24 US areas. Membership in each cohort depended on participant-reported clinical history. Cohort 3 recovered donors had two negative PCRs, clearance, or symptom resolution. The CDR3 sequence is 15 residues long. Losses at the gene ends were 3 bases for V and 4 bases for J; bases not matched to a gene: 7. The germline V gene encodes CDR1 KGHSH and CDR2 LQKENI. These data originate in a study of blood T cell repertoires in COVID-19. As originally analysed: The authors estimated nucleated cell counts from reference gene primer amplification. Here immunoSEQ multiplex PCR was the method, and the copy in TCRdb shows in-frame clones only, minus some. V, J and clone size are taken as reported in that table, and D and trimming were inferred from the DNA itself. The sample consists of around 250,000 clones, roughly 85% of them appearing once.

Sequenced: PBMCs or T cells enriched from blood (not recorded which). The chain uses TRBV18 and TRBJ1-1; 8 nucleotides agree with TRBD1. The sequence was collected from a woman aged 45 to 65 who had recovered from COVID-19. CDR3 coding DNA: TGTGCCAGCTCACCCTCCGGACAGGGAGGCACTGAAGCTTTCTTT. As protein: CASSPSGQGGTEAFF.